Described below is a single T cell receptor (beta chain) sequence and its context. The data derive from a study of blood T cell repertoires in COVID-19. The protocol was immunoSEQ multiplex PCR, while the TCRdb copy is restricted to in-frame clones and leaves out a portion. The sample shows about 380,000 clones, roughly 91% of them seen only once. Germline CDR1 reads SGHDT; CDR2 reads YYEEEE. This CDR3 contains 16 residues. V was shortened by 1 base and J by 5 bases, with 18 bases between the two germline ends. The sequencing sample was made of PBMCs or T cells enriched from blood (not recorded which). This clonotype was sampled from a woman between 18 and 30 years old who had recovered from COVID-19. V is TRBV5-6 and J is TRBJ2-5, with D tentatively TRBD1 (6 bases). Here the CDR3 DNA reads TGTGCCAGCAGCTTGAGGACGGCAGGGGTATGGGAGACCCAGTACTTC. Its translation is CASSLRTAGVWETQYF.